The clone carrying this T cell receptor (beta chain) was found a few times. This record comes from a study of blood T cell repertoires in COVID-19. Whole-study context: Researchers got acute and convalescent COVID-19 samples from the United States, Italy and Spain. From T cells, B-cell-depleted T cells, or PBMCs came the material, which was cDNA or gDNA.

The J segment lost 6 bases and the V segment lost 4 bases, leaving 5 bases of the junction unmatched. The CDR3 runs to 14 residues. Germline CDR1 MNHEY, CDR2 SMNVEV (reference sequence). Source study methods: Using reference gene primer amplification, nucleated cell counts were estimated. Clones were sequenced by immunoSEQ multiplex PCR, and TCRdb holds only the in-frame ones, with some missing. V and J calls plus clone size are reproduced from that table; the DNA served to infer D and trimming. The sample includes over 150,000 clones, approximately 84% of them seen just once. The source of this sequence is a man between 18 and 29 years old with active or convalescent COVID-19. This chain uses TRBV27 with TRBJ1-4; TRBD1 aligns across 7 bases. Sequencing was carried out using peripheral blood. DNA for the CDR3: TGTGCCAGCAGTTATGCAGGGGGGTATGAAAAACTGTTTTTT. This encodes CASSYAGGYEKLFF.